The rows below give T cell receptor beta chains drawn from one sample of a study of T cells and Merkel cell carcinoma outcomes. Libraries were prepared by immunoSEQ multiplex PCR; TCRdb keeps only in-frame clonotypes and omits some of them. The sample lists roughly 15,000 clones, about nine tenths occurring once. The sample comprised tumor tissue from Merkel cell carcinoma. These receptors were taken from a human donor with Merkel cell carcinoma. Each CDR3 is given with its conserved first and last residue. Fields, in order: clone size, D gene, V gene, J gene, CDR3 DNA, CDR3 protein. A D gene is named only where the DNA matches it firmly. Clone size, where shown, is once, few, many, or a class for clones that have expanded.

>NA|NA|TRBV20-1|TRBJ2-1
TGCAGTGCCACCCCATACAGTGAGCAGTTCTTC
CSATPYSEQFF
>NA|TRBD1|TRBV10-1|TRBJ2-7
TGCGCCAGCAGTGTCGGGGACAGGGGCGATCCCTACGAGCAGTACTTC
CASSVGDRGDPYEQYF
>few|TRBD2|TRBV27|TRBJ2-7
TGTGCCAGCAGTTTCGGGACTAGTTTTTTCTACGAGCAGTACTTC
CASSFGTSFFYEQYF
>NA|NA|TRBV28|TRBJ2-7
TGTGCCAGCAGTTTGATAGCGGCAGGCTCCTACGAGCAGTACTTC
CASSLIAAGSYEQYF
>NA|TRBD1|TRBV4-3|TRBJ1-4
TGCGCCAGCAGCCAAGACCCCGGGACAGATAATGAAAAACTGTTTTTT
CASSQDPGTDNEKLFF
>NA|NA|TRBV29-1|TRBJ2-3
TGCAGCACCGAGTCCGGAGATACGCAGTATTTT
CSTESGDTQYF
>NA|NA|TRBV5-1|TRBJ2-1
TGCGCCAGCAGCCCCTTCCCAGGGAAATCCTACAATGAGCAGTTCTTC
CASSPFPGKSYNEQFF
>NA|NA|TRBV29-1|TRBJ2-1
TGCAGCGTCCGAAGTCAAATTGACTACAATGAGCAGTTCTTC
CSVRSQIDYNEQFF
>NA|NA|TRBV11-3|TRBJ2-1
TGTGCCAGCAGCTCGGGACCATACAATGAGCAGTTCTTC
CASSSGPYNEQFF
>NA|TRBD1|TRBV5-1|TRBJ1-1
TGCGCCAGCAGCTCCCCGGGACAGGGGGCCGCTGAAGCTTTCTTT
CASSSPGQGAAEAFF
>NA|NA|TRBV7-2|TRBJ1-3
TGTGCCAGCAGCCCGAGTTTTCGTGGGGCTGGAAACACCATATATTTT
CASSPSFRGAGNTIYF
>NA|NA|TRBV7-2|TRBJ1-1
TGTGCCAGCAGCTACCTGGGGACTGAAGCTTTCTTT
CASSYLGTEAFF
>NA|NA|TRBV7-9|TRBJ1-2
TGTGCCAGCAGCTTAACTGGGGGCCAAGGCTACACCTTC
CASSLTGGQGYTF
>NA|NA|TRBV2|TRBJ2-4
TGTGCCAGCAGTGGCTGGCCAAACCAAGGAAACATTCAGTACTTC
CASSGWPNQGNIQYF
>NA|NA|TRBV19|TRBJ2-3
TGTGCCAGTAGTATAGGCCGGGATACGCAGTATTTT
CASSIGRDTQYF
>NA|NA|TRBV6-1|TRBJ2-5
TGTGCCAGCAAGCGGACGGCGAAAGAGACCCAGTACTTC
CASKRTAKETQYF
>NA|NA|TRBV10-3|TRBJ1-4
TGTGCCATCAGTGAAAGGGCGGGAGATGAAAAACTGTTTTTT
CAISERAGDEKLFF
>NA|NA|TRBV6-1|TRBJ2-7
TGTGCCAGCAGTATAGGTACCTACGAGCAGTACTTC
CASSIGTYEQYF
>NA|NA|TRBV7-2|TRBJ2-7
TGTGCCAGCAGCTTAGCGGGTCAGAGCTACGAGCAGTACTTC
CASSLAGQSYEQYF
>NA|NA|TRBV4-2|TRBJ2-7
TGTGCCAGCAGCCAACACGGGGGTCTGGAGCAGTACTTC
CASSQHGGLEQYF
>NA|NA|TRBV25-1|TRBJ1-1
TGTGCCAGCAGTGAATCTGTATCGAACACTGAAGCTTTCTTT
CASSESVSNTEAFF
>NA|NA|TRBV6-5|TRBJ1-2
TGTGCCAGCAGCCGAGACAGGAACTATGGCTACACCTTC
CASSRDRNYGYTF
>NA|TRBD1|TRBV5-4|TRBJ1-1
TGTGCCAGCACCGACAGAAGAGACAGGGGCCCTGAAGCTTTCTTT
CASTDRRDRGPEAFF
>NA|NA|TRBV19|TRBJ2-2
TGTGCCAGTAGGGTGCCATACACCGGGGAGCTGTTTTTT
CASRVPYTGELFF
>NA|NA|TRBV9|TRBJ2-4
TGTGCCAGCAGCGTAGAGTTGTTTTCGAACATTCAGTACTTC
CASSVELFSNIQYF
>NA|TRBD2|TRBV5-4|TRBJ2-5
TGTGCCAGCAGCCTTAGCGGGGGAACCCAAGAGACCCAGTACTTC
CASSLSGGTQETQYF
>NA|TRBD1|TRBV5-6|TRBJ1-1
TGTGCCAGCAGCTCAGGACAGGGGGCGAATTTGAACACTGAAGCTTTCTTT
CASSSGQGANLNTEAFF
>NA|NA|TRBV27|TRBJ2-3
TGTGCTAGCAGTTTACGAGGAGGAGCAGGGATCACAGATACGCAGTATTTT
CASSLRGGAGITDTQYF
>NA|NA|TRBV7-2|TRBJ2-3
TGTGCCAGCAGCCCCGCCGGCCGCACAGATACGCAGTATTTT
CASSPAGRTDTQYF
>NA|TRBD1|TRBV5-1|TRBJ1-1
TGCGCCAGCAGCCGCGGGACAGAATTCACTGAAGCTTTCTTT
CASSRGTEFTEAFF
>NA|NA|TRBV10-3|TRBJ2-7
TGTGCCACCAACCCCGGGACTCTAATCTACGAGCAGTACTTC
CATNPGTLIYEQYF
>NA|NA|TRBV6-1|TRBJ1-5
TGTGCCAGCAGTGATAGAGGGAACAATCAGCCCCAGCATTTT
CASSDRGNNQPQHF
>NA|TRBD1|TRBV6-5|TRBJ1-1
TGTGCCAGCAGTGCCGACAGGGGACCTGAAGCTTTCTTT
CASSADRGPEAFF
>NA|NA|TRBV5-4|TRBJ2-5
TGTGCCAGCAGCTTGGTCCACGAAGAGACCCAGTACTTC
CASSLVHEETQYF
>NA|NA|TRBV18|TRBJ1-1
TGTGCCAGCTCACCACCAGGGACAAACACTGAAGCTTTCTTT
CASSPPGTNTEAFF
>NA|NA|TRBV7-6|TRBJ2-7
TGTGCCAGCAGCCCAACCTACACCACCTCCTACGAGCAGTACTTC
CASSPTYTTSYEQYF
>once|TRBD2|TRBV11-2|TRBJ2-2
TGTGCCAGCAGCTGGGGAGGGCCAGGATACGCCGGGGAGCTGTTTTTT
CASSWGGPGYAGELFF
>NA|NA|TRBV6-5|TRBJ1-2
TGTGCCAGCTCTCAGGGGCACTATGGCTACACCTTC
CASSQGHYGYTF
>NA|NA|TRBV21-1|TRBJ1-5
TGTGCCAGCAGCAAGTCCCAGGGCAATCAGCCCCAGCATTTT
CASSKSQGNQPQHF
>NA|NA|TRBV4-2|TRBJ1-1
TGTGCCAGCAGCCAACAGCGAGCCACTGAAGCTTTCTTT
CASSQQRATEAFF
>NA|NA|TRBV11-2|TRBJ2-1
TGTGCCAGCAGCTTAGTCTACAGTGAGCAGTTCTTC
CASSLVYSEQFF